The 6 T cell receptor beta chains listed next were all sequenced from one sample in a study of radiotherapy plus CTLA-4 blockade in lung cancer. Method: immunoSEQ multiplex PCR; TCRdb's copy keeps in-frame clones and lacks some. The sample includes fewer than 100,000 clones, roughly 80% of them seen just once. The starting material was peripheral blood, obtained from a patient treated with radiotherapy plus ipilimumab. All receptors come from a human donor with non-small cell lung cancer who had stable disease on radiotherapy plus ipilimumab.

The chain couples TRBV10-2 to TRBJ2-2; 8 bases are a match to TRBD2. The CDR3 is 15 amino acids. J lost 6 bases, V lost 5 bases, and 8 bases had no gene match. Germline assignment: CDR1 WSHSY and CDR2 SAAADI. This CDR3 reads CASSSLAGLAGELFF. CDR3 sequence (DNA): TGCGCCAGCAGTAGTTTAGCGGGGTTAGCCGGGGAGCTGTTTTTT.

CDR3 amino acids: CANGGRQQETQYF. CDR3 DNA: TGTGCCAACGGAGGGCGGCAGCAAGAGACCCAGTACTTC. The J gene is TRBJ2-5, the V gene TRBV2; a possible D gene is TRBD2 (6 bases). Germline lookup yields CDR1 SNHLY and CDR2 FYNNEI. The V and J ends lost 10 bases and 2 bases respectively, with 14 bases between them. The CDR3 runs 13 residues.

V gene TRBV29-1 combines with J gene TRBJ1-2; D not resolved. Trimming took off 4 bases at V and 1 base at J, with 7 bases between the two ends. The CDR3 runs to 12 residues. Germline V gives CDR1 SQVTM, CDR2 ANQGSEA. CDR3 residues: CSVGGFNYGYTF. DNA of the CDR3: TGCAGCGTTGGGGGATTTAACTATGGCTACACCTTC.

The chain combines TRBV11-2 with TRBJ2-7; TRBD2 aligns across 8 bases. This CDR3 is built from 16 residues. The germline gives CDR1 SGHAT, CDR2 FQNNGV. The V gene end was trimmed by 3 bases and the J gene end by 0 bases; junction bases not matched to a gene: 7. CDR3 protein: CASSLAGGPSSYEQYF. For the CDR3, the DNA is TGTGCCAGCAGCTTGGCGGGAGGCCCAAGCTCCTACGAGCAGTACTTC. The full variable domain, completed using reference TRBV11-2 and TRBJ2-7, is EAGVAQSPRYKIIEKRQSVAFWCNPISGHATLYWYQQILGQGPKLLIQFQNNGVVDDSQLPKDRFSAERLKGVDSTLKIQPAKLEDSAVYLCASSLAGGPSSYEQYFGPGTRLTVT.

The chain links TRBV7-2 to TRBJ2-1; D is perhaps TRBD1 (6 bases). The CDR3 covers 15 residues. The germline V gene encodes CDR1 SGHTA and CDR2 FQGNSA. Trimming removed 5 bases from V and 5 bases from J, with 16 bases in between. As DNA, the CDR3 is TGTGCCAGCAGCCTAACCGGGACACCTAACAATGAGCAGTTCTTC. Encoded protein: CASSLTGTPNNEQFF.

The CDR3 sequence is CASTSPRSGGLGTQYF. The CDR3 coding sequence is TGTGCCAGCACCTCACCTCGGAGCGGGGGACTAGGTACGCAGTATTTT. V gene TRBV5-4 combines with J gene TRBJ2-3, with 8 bases lining up with TRBD2. Germline CDR1 reads SGHNT; CDR2 reads YYREEE (reference sequence). This CDR3 comprises 16 residues. V was pared by 6 bases and J by 8 bases, with 17 bases of the junction left unmatched.